The subject of this entry is one TCR beta chain. Its antigen is as yet unknown. This sample is drawn from a study of T cells in Graves' hyperthyroidism and ophthalmopathy. Study observations and caveats: Blood also showed most of the thyroid clonotypes that were expanded above 0.001.

Stability of Graves' hyperthyroidism was defined as absent ophthalmopathy progression within 18 months. PBMCs came from over 8.5 ml fresh peripheral blood. Researchers amplified the TCR beta CDR3 regions from RNA transcripts. TCR CDR3 underwent first-round RT-PCR with the HTBI primer set. From the multiplex PCR reads, TCRdb called clonotypes with MiXCR, one entry per CDR3 protein. The sample holds under 350,000 distinct CDR3 sequences; about 20% are singletons and the top ten take 45% to 55%. Germline V gene sequence: CDR1 MNHNS, CDR2 SASEGT. CDR3 size: 14 residues. V was trimmed by 1 base and J by 5 bases, leaving 8 bases between them.

The sequenced material came from blood. This TCR was sampled from a woman aged 45-65 years with Graves' hyperthyroidism. The J gene is TRBJ1-4, the V gene TRBV6-1, with TRBD1 as a possible D gene (6 bases). The CDR3 coding sequence is TGTGCCAGCAGTGAAGTTAGGGGGAATGAAAAACTGTTTTTT. Translating it yields CASSEVRGNEKLFF.